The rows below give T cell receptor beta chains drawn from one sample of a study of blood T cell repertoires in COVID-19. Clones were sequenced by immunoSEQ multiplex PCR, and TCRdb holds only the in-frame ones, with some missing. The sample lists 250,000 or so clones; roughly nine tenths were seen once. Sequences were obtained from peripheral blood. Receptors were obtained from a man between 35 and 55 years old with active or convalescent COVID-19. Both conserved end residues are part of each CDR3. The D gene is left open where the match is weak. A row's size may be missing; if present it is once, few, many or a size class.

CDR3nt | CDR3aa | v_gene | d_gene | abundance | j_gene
TGTGCTAGTGGTTTAGGTCGACTAGTAGCTGCCCAAGAGACCCAGTACTTC | CASGLGRLVAAQETQYF | TRBV12-5 | NA | NA | TRBJ2-5
TGTGCCAGCAGCGTAGAGGAGAGGTCCTATAATTCACCCCTCCACTTT | CASSVEERSYNSPLHF | TRBV9 | NA | NA | TRBJ1-6
TGTGCCAGCAGTGGACAGGGATCCGGCGAGCTGTTTTTT | CASSGQGSGELFF | TRBV27 | TRBD1 | NA | TRBJ2-2
TGTGCCAGCAGCGTAAGGGGGCTGGGGGACACTGAAGCTTTCTTT | CASSVRGLGDTEAFF | TRBV9 | TRBD1 | NA | TRBJ1-1
TGTGCCACCAGTGACCCGCGAGGGAGTGGCTACGAGCAGTACTTC | CATSDPRGSGYEQYF | TRBV24-1 | NA | NA | TRBJ2-7
TGTGCCAGTCACCGGGATTTCAATCAGCCCCAGCATTTT | CASHRDFNQPQHF | TRBV6-5 | NA | NA | TRBJ1-5
TGTGCCAGTAGTATGGATAGGAGGGAAAAACTGTTTTTT | CASSMDRREKLFF | TRBV19 | NA | NA | TRBJ1-4
TGTGCCAGCAGTTTTTCCGTCGGGGGGGCCAACGTCCTGACTTTC | CASSFSVGGANVLTF | TRBV27 | NA | NA | TRBJ2-6
TGCGCCAGCAGCTTGGATGCGGGAACAAATGAGCAGTTCTTC | CASSLDAGTNEQFF | TRBV5-1 | NA | few | TRBJ2-1
TGTGCCAGCAGCGAGGGCCGGGGACACCTCAATCAGCCCCAGCATTTT | CASSEGRGHLNQPQHF | TRBV9 | NA | NA | TRBJ1-5
TGTGCCAGCGAATCAGGGCAGGGCTACACCTTC | CASESGQGYTF | TRBV28 | NA | NA | TRBJ1-2
TGTGCCATACCGGGACTAGCGGGGTACAATGAGCAGTTCTTC | CAIPGLAGYNEQFF | TRBV5-4 | TRBD2 | NA | TRBJ2-1
TGTGCCAGCAGTTGGGGGCGCAATCAGCCCCAGCATTTT | CASSWGRNQPQHF | TRBV28 | NA | once | TRBJ1-5
TGTGCCAGTAGTGACCGCGGGAGATACCACTACGAGCAGTACTTC | CASSDRGRYHYEQYF | TRBV19 | TRBD2 | NA | TRBJ2-7
TGTGCCTCAACACTCCGCGGGGCCGAAAAACTGTTTTTT | CASTLRGAEKLFF | TRBV2 | NA | NA | TRBJ1-4
TGTGCCAGCTCACCTGCGGGGGATCAGCCCCAGCATTTT | CASSPAGDQPQHF | TRBV18 | NA | NA | TRBJ1-5
TGTGCCAGCAGCGTAGAGGTCGGGGAAAACATTCAGTACTTC | CASSVEVGENIQYF | TRBV9 | NA | NA | TRBJ2-4
TGTGCCAGCAGCCACCGGGACAACTACGAGCAGTACTTC | CASSHRDNYEQYF | TRBV13 | NA | NA | TRBJ2-7
TGCAGTGCTAGAGGGAGCAATGAGCAGTTCTTC | CSARGSNEQFF | TRBV20-1 | NA | once | TRBJ2-1
TGTGCCAGCAGGAGGGAAGGTACTGAAGCTTTCTTT | CASRREGTEAFF | TRBV9 | NA | NA | TRBJ1-1
TGTGCCAGCAGTTTACAGGGGGCTAGGACTGAAGCTTTCTTT | CASSLQGARTEAFF | TRBV28 | TRBD1 | NA | TRBJ1-1
TGTGCCAGCAGCGTAGGAGGAGGGGCGAACACTGAAGCTTTCTTT | CASSVGGGANTEAFF | TRBV9 | NA | NA | TRBJ1-1
TGTGCCAGCAGCCAAGATCCATTAGCGGGAGGGCGGCAAGAGACCCAGTACTTC | CASSQDPLAGGRQETQYF | TRBV3-1/TRBV3-2 | TRBD2 | NA | TRBJ2-5
TGTGCCTGGAGTCCCGGGACAGCGAACACCGGGGAGCTGTTTTTT | CAWSPGTANTGELFF | TRBV30 | TRBD1 | NA | TRBJ2-2
TGTGCCAGCAGCTTGGCCGGGACAGGGGGCCGGGAAAAACTGTTTTTT | CASSLAGTGGREKLFF | TRBV5-6 | TRBD1 | NA | TRBJ1-4
TGTGCCAGCAGCTCGACTAGCGTTCAAGAGACCCAGTACTTC | CASSSTSVQETQYF | TRBV11-3 | TRBD2 | NA | TRBJ2-5
TGTGCCAGCAGCTTATCAAACACCGGGGAGCTGTTTTTT | CASSLSNTGELFF | TRBV11-3 | NA | NA | TRBJ2-2
TGCGCCAGCAGCCCCACTAGCGGGGGTTACAATGAGCAGTTCTTC | CASSPTSGGYNEQFF | TRBV5-1 | TRBD2 | NA | TRBJ2-1
TGTGCCAGTAGCCCGGGACAGCCCTACGAGCAGTACTTC | CASSPGQPYEQYF | TRBV19 | TRBD1 | NA | TRBJ2-7
TGTGCCAGCAGTGAAGAGCTGTTTGGCTACACCTTC | CASSEELFGYTF | TRBV6-1 | NA | NA | TRBJ1-2
TGCGCCAGCAGCCTACCATCACAGGGGGCAGAGGTGGATACGCAGTATTTT | CASSLPSQGAEVDTQYF | TRBV4-1 | TRBD1 | NA | TRBJ2-3
TGTGCCAGCAGCTTAGTGCAGGGGCCCGGGGAGCAGTACTTC | CASSLVQGPGEQYF | TRBV5-5 | NA | NA | TRBJ2-7
TGTGCCAGTCGTACCCCCCGGCTAGCGGGGGGGACCCAGTACTTC | CASRTPRLAGGTQYF | TRBV19 | TRBD2 | NA | TRBJ2-5
TGTGCCAGCAGTTTAGGGACAGGGCCCTCCTACGAGCAGTACTTC | CASSLGTGPSYEQYF | TRBV27 | TRBD1 | NA | TRBJ2-7
TGTGCCGCTGGAACCGAGGGAGAGGTATATGAGCAGTTCTTC | CAAGTEGEVYEQFF | TRBV27 | NA | NA | TRBJ2-1
TGTGCCAGCAGCCCAGGCGGCAGAGGAGGAATAGCGGGGACGAATGAGCAGTTCTTC | CASSPGGRGGIAGTNEQFF | TRBV7-9 | TRBD2 | NA | TRBJ2-1
TGTGCCAGCAGCTTGTGGCCTCCAAGCGGGGGGGCCAATGAGCAGTTCTTC | CASSLWPPSGGANEQFF | TRBV5-6 | TRBD2 | NA | TRBJ2-1
TGTGCCTCGCAACAGGGGGCAAGGAACACTGAAGCTTTCTTT | CASQQGARNTEAFF | TRBV30 | TRBD1 | NA | TRBJ1-1
TGTGCCAGCAGTGGGCCCCTCAGCCTCGGCGGGGGGTTTCCCTACGAGCAGTACTTC | CASSGPLSLGGGFPYEQYF | TRBV6-4 | TRBD2 | NA | TRBJ2-7
TGTGCCAGCAGCCAAAGCCGCAATGAGCAGTTCTTC | CASSQSRNEQFF | TRBV3-1/TRBV3-2 | NA | NA | TRBJ2-1
TGTGCCAGCAGCTTAAGCGGGTATGGCTACACCTTC | CASSLSGYGYTF | TRBV7-2 | NA | NA | TRBJ1-2
TGTGCCAGCAGTATATCGGGACAAGGGCAGAATGAGCAGTTCTTC | CASSISGQGQNEQFF | TRBV6-8 | NA | NA | TRBJ2-1
TGTGCCAGCAGCTTAGGGAGGGGTCTCACTGAAGCTTTCTTT | CASSLGRGLTEAFF | TRBV5-6 | NA | NA | TRBJ1-1
TGCGCCAGCAGCTTCCTGGGACAGGCCCAAGAGACCCAGTACTTC | CASSFLGQAQETQYF | TRBV5-1 | TRBD1 | NA | TRBJ2-5
TGCGCCAGCAGCTTGGGAAGCGGGAGCGGGAGGGACACAGATACGCAGTATTTT | CASSLGSGSGRDTDTQYF | TRBV5-1 | TRBD2 | NA | TRBJ2-3
TGTGCCTGGCAGGGTGGAGAGACCCAGTACTTC | CAWQGGETQYF | TRBV30 | NA | NA | TRBJ2-5
TGTGCCAGCAGCTGGGTTGCGGGGGGAAATGAGCAGTTCTTC | CASSWVAGGNEQFF | TRBV7-8 | TRBD2 | NA | TRBJ2-1
TGTGCCAGCAGACTAGCCAGAGATACGCAGTATTTT | CASRLARDTQYF | TRBV2 | NA | NA | TRBJ2-3
TGCGCCAGCAGTCCGGGGACAGGGGGCTGGAACGAGCAGTACTTC | CASSPGTGGWNEQYF | TRBV10-1 | TRBD1 | NA | TRBJ2-7
TGTGCCAGCAGCACCCGGATCGGACAGGGTTACGAGCAGTACTTC | CASSTRIGQGYEQYF | TRBV11-3 | TRBD1 | NA | TRBJ2-7
TGTGCCAGCAGCCCTTCGGCAGGGGAAAGGGAGACCCAGTACTTC | CASSPSAGERETQYF | TRBV11-2 | NA | NA | TRBJ2-5
TGTGCCAGCAGAGATCAGGGGAACACTGAAGCTTTCTTT | CASRDQGNTEAFF | TRBV14 | NA | NA | TRBJ1-1
TGTGCCAGCAGCCCGATAATGGGACTTCCCGAAAATGGCTACACCTTC | CASSPIMGLPENGYTF | TRBV5-5 | NA | NA | TRBJ1-2
TGTGCCAGCAGCGGTACTAGCACAGATACGCAGTATTTT | CASSGTSTDTQYF | TRBV5-6 | NA | NA | TRBJ2-3
TGTGCCTGGAGTGGTCTTGGGGGGACGATGGCTAACTATGGCTACACCTTC | CAWSGLGGTMANYGYTF | TRBV30 | NA | NA | TRBJ1-2
TGTGCCAGCAGTGAGAGAGGGATTGGCTCCTACGAGCAGTACTTC | CASSERGIGSYEQYF | TRBV6-1 | NA | NA | TRBJ2-7
TGTGCCAGCAGCGGCAAGGGGGCGGACAACGAGCAGTACTTC | CASSGKGADNEQYF | TRBV5-4 | TRBD1 | NA | TRBJ2-7
TGTGCCTGGAGTGTATGGGCAGGGGAAGAGACCCAGTACTTC | CAWSVWAGEETQYF | TRBV30 | NA | NA | TRBJ2-5
TGCAGCCTTTGGCTTACAGGGTCGGGTTGGACTGAAGCTTTCTTT | CSLWLTGSGWTEAFF | TRBV29-1 | NA | few | TRBJ1-1